One sample yielded the 21 T cell receptor beta chains listed below, sequenced in a study of beta chain features in type 1 diabetes. Expressed TCRB transcripts were sequenced because the isolated RNA had all been reverse transcribed beforehand. The protocol was immunoSEQ multiplex PCR, while the TCRdb copy is restricted to in-frame clones and leaves out a portion. The table includes roughly 40,000 clones, about two thirds detected once. Sequences were obtained from Tregs from blood. Every receptor here comes from a woman aged 30 to 39 in good health.

Only a few counts were recorded for this clone. The chain links TRBV30 to TRBJ2-3; TRBD1 is a possible D gene (5 bases). V was clipped by 0 bases and J by 4 bases, with 5 bases between them. The germline CDR1 and CDR2 sequences are GTSNPN and SVGIG (reference sequence). This CDR3 has 12 residues. The CDR3 reads CAWSVGADTQYF. The CDR3 nucleotides read TGTGCCTGGAGTGTAGGGGCAGATACGCAGTATTTT.

The genes are TRBV11-1 and TRBJ2-5; 8 nucleotides line up with TRBD2. The CDR3 has 17 amino acids. Germline values: CDR1 SGHAT, CDR2 FQDESV (reference sequence). Trimming at V came to 5 bases and at J to 4 bases, leaving 15 bases not matched to a gene. The DNA for the CDR3 is TGTGCCAGCAGCCCCCCGATCGGGGGGGCCTTTGCAGAGACCCAGTACTTC. Translation gives CASSPPIGGAFAETQYF.

This sequence joins TRBV15 and TRBJ2-3; D possibly corresponds to TRBD2 (5 bases). The CDR3 is 15 amino acids. Trimming stripped 0 bases from V and 1 base from J, with 8 bases between. CDR1 is LNHNV, CDR2 YYDKDF, per germline (reference sequence). CDR3 DNA sequence: TGTGCCACCAGCAGAGAGCTAGCCGGCACAGATACGCAGTATTTT. Residues: CATSRELAGTDTQYF.

This clone was observed a single time. The chain is built from TRBV25-1 and TRBJ2-3; 8 bases match TRBD1. Germline V gives CDR1 MGHDK, CDR2 SYGVNS. The CDR3 extends over 13 amino acids. V dropped 7 bases and J dropped 3; count of bases not matched to a gene: 3. CDR3 protein: CASKQGGTDTQYF. CDR3 nucleotide sequence: TGTGCCAGCAAACAGGGGGGAACAGATACGCAGTATTTT.

The rearrangement uses TRBV5-1 and TRBJ2-7, with TRBD2 matching 13 bases. The CDR3 extends over 15 amino acids. Germline V gives CDR1 SGHRS, CDR2 YFSETQ. V shed 4 bases, J shed 1 base, and the junction held 2 bases outside the gene matches. The CDR3 is CASSKTSGRSYEQYF. In nucleotides, the CDR3 is TGCGCCAGCAGCAAGACTAGCGGGAGGTCCTACGAGCAGTACTTC.

In this sample, this clone turned up a few times. The V gene is TRBV7-9, the J gene TRBJ2-1, with 10 nucleotides matching TRBD1. J gave up 6 bases and V 5 bases, and 13 bases lay outside the gene matches. Germline V gene data show CDR1 as SEHNR and CDR2 as FQNEAQ (reference sequence). CDR3 size: 17 residues. The CDR3 region has the DNA TGTGCCAGCAGCCCTTGGGCCGGGACAGGGGAGAGCAATGAGCAGTTCTTC. It is translated as CASSPWAGTGESNEQFF. The full variable domain, its missing parts supplied by reference TRBV7-9 and TRBJ2-1, is DTGVSQNPRHKITKRGQNVTFRCDPISEHNRLYWYRQTLGQGPEFLTYFQNEAQLEKSRLLSDRFSAERPKGSFSTLEIQRTEQGDSAMYLCASSPWAGTGESNEQFFGPGTRLTVL.

The CDR3 region is CASSSRTSDYTDTQYF. Here the CDR3 DNA reads TGTGCCAGCAGCTCGCGGACTAGCGATTACACAGATACGCAGTATTTT. This chain connects TRBV7-9 to TRBJ2-3; 9 nucleotides line up with TRBD2. The CDR3 totals 16 residues. CDR1 is SEHNR, CDR2 FQNEAQ, per germline (reference sequence). The V segment lost 4 bases and the J segment 2 bases; nucleotides outside the gene matches: 7.

The CDR3, as DNA: TGTGCCAGCAGCTTAGGCATACAGGTCGGGGAGCTGTTTTTT. It codes for CASSLGIQVGELFF. This rearrangement joins TRBV7-2 to TRBJ2-2; D is perhaps TRBD1 (5 bases). Germline CDR1 and CDR2: SGHTA and FQGNSA. V was clipped by 1 base and J by 7 bases, with 10 bases between them. The CDR3 is made up of 14 amino acids.

V and J are TRBV5-1 and TRBJ2-7; D might be TRBD2 (5 bases). From germline, CDR1 is SGHRS and CDR2 YFSETQ. The CDR3 contains 12 residues. V was cut by 4 bases and J by 3 bases, with 8 bases left in between. In nucleotides, the CDR3 is TGCGCCAGCAGCCCCCGGGGCTACGAGCAGTACTTC. It is translated as CASSPRGYEQYF.

The chain combines TRBV29-1 with TRBJ1-2, with D perhaps matching TRBD1 (6 bases). Trimming removed 6 bases from V and 4 bases from J, with 12 bases in between. CDR1 is SQVTM, CDR2 ANQGSEA, per germline. This CDR3 contains 12 residues. CDR3 coding DNA: TGCAGCGTCGTAACAGGGTCCTATGGCTACACCTTC. Translation: CSVVTGSYGYTF.

This chain links TRBV28 with TRBJ1-1, with D hard to call. There are 12 residues in the CDR3. Looked up from germline, CDR1 is MDHEN and CDR2 is SYDVKM. Trimming took 3 bases from V and 6 from J, leaving 8 bases between them. CDR3 DNA: TGTGCCAGCAGTTTTAAGGCGGCTGAAGCTTTCTTT. It is translated as CASSFKAAEAFF.

The chain recombines TRBV29-1 with TRBJ1-1; perhaps TRBD1 as D (6 bases). CDR1 is SQVTM and CDR2 is ANQGSEA in the germline V gene. Between the trimmed V and J ends, which lost 5 bases and 4 bases, there was a span of 11 bases. The CDR3 contains 12 residues. This CDR3 is CSVHRVGTEAFF. CDR3 in DNA: TGCAGCGTTCACAGGGTGGGCACTGAAGCTTTCTTT. Looking up the rest from reference TRBV29-1 and TRBJ1-1 gives the full variable domain: SAVISQKPSRDICQRGTSLTIQCQVDSQVTMMFWYRQQPGQSLTLIATANQGSEATYESGFVIDKFPISRPNLTFSTLTVSNMSPEDSSIYLCSVHRVGTEAFFGQGTRLTVV.

This clone was detected only a few times. V usage is TRBV11-2 and J usage is TRBJ2-5, with D maybe TRBD2 (6 bases). CDR1 and CDR2 (germline): SGHAT, FQNNGV. Between the trimmed V and J ends, which lost 1 base and 1 base, there was a span of 16 bases. This CDR3 has 17 amino acids. The CDR3 here is CASSLVSVTSFQETQYF. For the CDR3, the DNA is TGTGCCAGCAGCTTAGTGTCTGTAACTAGCTTCCAAGAGACCCAGTACTTC.

This chain connects TRBV7-3 to TRBJ2-3; D may be TRBD1 (6 bases). Germline V gives CDR1 SGHTA, CDR2 FQGTGA. This CDR3 has 15 amino acids. The germline V and J ends were trimmed by 5 bases and 0 bases, with 12 bases remaining between them. CDR3 in amino acids: CASSPFGGSTDTQYF. CDR3 nucleotides: TGTGCCAGCAGCCCCTTTGGGGGCAGCACAGATACGCAGTATTTT.

The V gene is TRBV2, the J gene TRBJ1-3; 7 bases agree with TRBD1. There are 13 residues in the CDR3. V was clipped by 6 bases and J by 1 base; unmatched bases: 0. Per the germline V gene, CDR1 is SNHLY and CDR2 is FYNNEI. This CDR3 reads CASRGQSGNTIYF. CDR3 in DNA: TGTGCCAGCAGGGGACAGTCTGGAAACACCATATATTTT. Supplemented by reference TRBV2 and TRBJ1-3, the full variable domain reads EPEVTQTPSHQVTQMGQEVILRCVPISNHLYFYWYRQILGQKVEFLVSFYNNEISEKSEIFDDQFSVERPDGSNFTLKIRSTKLEDSAMYFCASRGQSGNTIYFGEGSWLTVV.

This clone showed up just a few times. The chain recombines TRBV6-5 with TRBJ2-1, with TRBD2 as a possible D gene (6 bases). The CDR3 runs 15 residues. V shed 4 bases and J shed 3 bases, with 13 bases lying between them. From germline, CDR1 is MNHEY and CDR2 SVGAGI. In DNA, the CDR3 is TGTGCCAGCAGTTCGGCTGGCGGGGACTACAATGAGCAGTTCTTC. Amino acids: CASSSAGGDYNEQFF.

V gene TRBV5-4 combines with J gene TRBJ2-7; D remains unclear. The CDR3 totals 13 residues. In germline, CDR1 is SGHNT, CDR2 YYREEE (reference sequence). V was cut by 4 bases and J by 6 bases, with 14 bases left in between. The CDR3 nucleotides read TGTGCCAGCAGCGTGCCCCGGTCCGCCGAGCAGTACTTC. This translates into CASSVPRSAEQYF.

This rearrangement joins TRBV2 to TRBJ1-4, with a weak D call TRBD1 (6 bases). The CDR3 totals 15 residues. Germline V gene lookup returns CDR1 SNHLY and CDR2 FYNNEI. The germline V and J ends were trimmed by 10 bases and 8 bases, with 23 bases remaining between them. In DNA, the CDR3 is TGTGCCACGCAGACCACAGGGTTGCAGGGAGAAAAACTGTTTTTT. Amino acids: CATQTTGLQGEKLFF.

The chain carries TRBV29-1 and TRBJ1-2, with TRBD1 identical over 7 bases. Trimming took 5 bases from V and 5 from J; bases not matched to a gene: 11. The CDR3 loop spans 14 amino acids. In germline, CDR1 is SQVTM, CDR2 ANQGSEA. The CDR3 region is CSVSAGTVGYGYTF. CDR3 DNA: TGCAGCGTTTCCGCTGGGACAGTAGGTTATGGCTACACCTTC.

The chain couples TRBV2 to TRBJ2-7; TRBD2 agrees at 9 bases. Germline trimming cut 6 bases from V and 0 bases from J; bases unmatched to any gene: 6. The CDR3 covers 15 residues. CDR1 SNHLY and CDR2 FYNNEI come from the germline V gene. CDR3 region: CASRASGVSSYEQYF. Written as DNA, the CDR3 is TGTGCCAGCAGGGCTAGCGGGGTGAGCTCCTACGAGCAGTACTTC.

This rearrangement joins TRBV7-2 to TRBJ2-1; 12 nucleotides agree with TRBD2. The CDR3 is 16 amino acids. J lost 2 bases, V lost 1 base, and 0 bases had no gene match. The germline V gene encodes CDR1 SGHTA and CDR2 FQGNSA. CDR3 nucleotides: TGTGCCAGCAGCTTAGGACTAGCGGGAGCCTACAATGAGCAGTTCTTC. Its translation: CASSLGLAGAYNEQFF.